This TCR beta chain originates from a study of T-cell memory formation after mild COVID-19. Across the study: Across donors, TCR clusters were largely donor specific. Findings and caveats of the study: There was no confirmation that second-wave clones peaking on day 37 were SARS-CoV-2 specific.

Libraries for TCRalpha and TCRbeta carried sample barcodes and unique molecular identifiers via 5'RACE. One entry per CDR3 protein, called by TCRdb with MiXCR from the 5' RACE reads. The data show more than 75,000 distinct CDR3 sequences, with approximately 14% seen just once and roughly 33% held by the top ten. Germline-derived CDR1 and CDR2 are LNHNV and YYDKDF (reference sequence). V shed 5 bases and J shed 3 bases, with 14 bases lying between them. The CDR3 is made up of 14 amino acids. As to this clonotype: Its antigen remains unidentified.

This rearrangement joins TRBV15 to TRBJ2-7; D assignment may be TRBD1 or TRBD2 (5 bases each). Sequences were obtained from PBMCs or a T cell subset sorted from them (not recorded which). This receptor was obtained from an adult woman who had mild COVID-19 (a few samples of this study predate the infection). Cell type and time point are not known. This chain's CDR3 is CATSDRDGFYEQYF. The CDR3 DNA reads as TGTGCCACCAGCGACCGGGACGGATTCTACGAGCAGTACTTC.